This TCR beta chain was captured in a study of blood T cell repertoires in COVID-19. Study at large: Researchers got acute and convalescent COVID-19 samples from the United States, Italy and Spain. From T cells, B-cell-depleted T cells, or PBMCs came the material, which was cDNA or gDNA.

Study processing details: The assay estimated nucleated cells by amplifying reference gene primers. Libraries were prepared by immunoSEQ multiplex PCR; TCRdb keeps only in-frame clonotypes and omits some of them. D and trimming were read from the DNA, whereas the V and J calls and clone size are those reported in that table. This table has about 160,000 clones, 81% appearing once. The CDR3 extends over 13 amino acids. V lost 0 bases and J lost 3, with 6 bases in between. Germline CDR1 reads LNHDA; CDR2 reads SQIVND (reference sequence). The receptor's source is a man in his 60s with active or convalescent COVID-19. The chain is built from TRBV19 and TRBJ2-7; D remains unclear. Sequencing was carried out using peripheral blood. The CDR3 DNA follows: TGTGCCAGTAGTATAGAATTCCGCTACGAGCAGTACTTC. As protein: CASSIEFRYEQYF.